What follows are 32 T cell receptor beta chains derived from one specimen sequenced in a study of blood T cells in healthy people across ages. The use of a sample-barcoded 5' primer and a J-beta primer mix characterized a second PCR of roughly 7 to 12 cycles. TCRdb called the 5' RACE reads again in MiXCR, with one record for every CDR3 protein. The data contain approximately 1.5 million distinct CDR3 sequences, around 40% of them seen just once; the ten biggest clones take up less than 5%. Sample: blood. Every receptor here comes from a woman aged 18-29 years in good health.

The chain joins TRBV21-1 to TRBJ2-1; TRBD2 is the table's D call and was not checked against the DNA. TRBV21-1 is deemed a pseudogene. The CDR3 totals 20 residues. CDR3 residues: CASSKVLELAGHTSYNEQFF. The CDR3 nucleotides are TGTGCCAGCAGCAAAGTTTTGGAGCTAGCGGGCCATACCTCCTACAATGAGCAGTTCTTC.

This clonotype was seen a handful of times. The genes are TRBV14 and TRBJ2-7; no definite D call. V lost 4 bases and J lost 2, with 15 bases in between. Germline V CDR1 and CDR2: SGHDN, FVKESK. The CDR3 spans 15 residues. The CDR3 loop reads CASSLRRDTTYEQYF. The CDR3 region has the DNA TGTGCCAGCAGCCTACGGAGAGACACAACCTACGAGCAGTACTTC. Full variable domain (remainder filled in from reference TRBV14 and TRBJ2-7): EAGVTQFPSHSVIEKGQTVTLRCDPISGHDNLYWYRRVMGKEIKFLLHFVKESKQDESGMPNNRFLAERTGGTYSTLKVQPAELEDSGVYFCASSLRRDTTYEQYFGPGTRLTVT.

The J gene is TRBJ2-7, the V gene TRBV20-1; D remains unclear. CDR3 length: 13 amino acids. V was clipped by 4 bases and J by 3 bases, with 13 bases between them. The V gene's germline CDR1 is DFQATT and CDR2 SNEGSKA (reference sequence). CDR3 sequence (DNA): TGCAGTGCTATAAGGCCTTCCTTCTACGAGCAGTACTTC. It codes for CSAIRPSFYEQYF.

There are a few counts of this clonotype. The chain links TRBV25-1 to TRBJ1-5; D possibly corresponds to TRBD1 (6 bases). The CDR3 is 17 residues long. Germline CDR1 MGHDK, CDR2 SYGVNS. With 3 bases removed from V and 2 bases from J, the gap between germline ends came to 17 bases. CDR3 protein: CASSELAGGIGNQPQHF. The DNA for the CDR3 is TGTGCCAGCAGTGAGCTTGCGGGGGGCATTGGCAATCAGCCCCAGCATTTT.

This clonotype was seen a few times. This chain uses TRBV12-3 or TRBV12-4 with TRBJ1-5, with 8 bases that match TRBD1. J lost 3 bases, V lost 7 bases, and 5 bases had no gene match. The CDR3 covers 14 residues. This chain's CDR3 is CASKQGVNNQPQHF. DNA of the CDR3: TGTGCCAGCAAACAGGGGGTTAACAATCAGCCCCAGCATTTT.

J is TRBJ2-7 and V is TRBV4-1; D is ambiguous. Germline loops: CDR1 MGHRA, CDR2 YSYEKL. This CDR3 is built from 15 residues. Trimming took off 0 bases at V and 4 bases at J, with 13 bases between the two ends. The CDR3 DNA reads TGCGCCAGCAGCCAAGATCGAGAGACTTTGTACGAGCAGTACTTC. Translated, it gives CASSQDRETLYEQYF.

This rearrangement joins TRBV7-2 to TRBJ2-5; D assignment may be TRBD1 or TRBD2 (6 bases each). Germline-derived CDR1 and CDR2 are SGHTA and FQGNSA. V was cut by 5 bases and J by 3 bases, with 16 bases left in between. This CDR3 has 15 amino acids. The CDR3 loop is CASSPLPGAEETQYF. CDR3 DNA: TGTGCCAGCAGCCCACTTCCGGGGGCCGAAGAGACCCAGTACTTC.

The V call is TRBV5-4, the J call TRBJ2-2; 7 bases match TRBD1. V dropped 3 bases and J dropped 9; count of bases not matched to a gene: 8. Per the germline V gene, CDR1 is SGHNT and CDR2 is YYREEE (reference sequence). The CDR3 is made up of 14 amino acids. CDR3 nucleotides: TGTGCCAGCAGCTCAGGACAGGAACGCCGGGAGCTGTTTTTT. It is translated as CASSSGQERRELFF.

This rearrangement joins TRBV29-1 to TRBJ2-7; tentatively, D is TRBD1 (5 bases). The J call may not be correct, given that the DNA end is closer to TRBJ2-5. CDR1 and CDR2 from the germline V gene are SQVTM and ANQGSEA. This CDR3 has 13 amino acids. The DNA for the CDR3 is TGCAGCGTTGAGGGGCCTACCAGGGAGACCCAGTACTTC. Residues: CSVEGPTRETQYF.

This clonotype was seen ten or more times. CDR3 sequence: CASSLWPRDTQYF. The CDR3 nucleotides read TGTGCCAGCAGTTTATGGCCCCGGGATACGCAGTATTTT. The chain links TRBV27 to TRBJ2-3; D is undetermined. CDR3 length: 13 residues. Germline V gene data show CDR1 as MNHEY and CDR2 as SMNVEV (reference sequence). Between the trimmed V and J ends, which lost 1 base and 6 bases, there was a span of 8 bases.

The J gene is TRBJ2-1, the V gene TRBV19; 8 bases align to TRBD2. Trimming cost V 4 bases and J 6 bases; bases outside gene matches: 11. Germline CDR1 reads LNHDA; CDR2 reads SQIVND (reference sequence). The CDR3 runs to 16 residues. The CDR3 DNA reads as TGTGCCAGTAGTAGGCACGACGGGGGGGCCAGCAATGAGCAGTTCTTC. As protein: CASSRHDGGASNEQFF.

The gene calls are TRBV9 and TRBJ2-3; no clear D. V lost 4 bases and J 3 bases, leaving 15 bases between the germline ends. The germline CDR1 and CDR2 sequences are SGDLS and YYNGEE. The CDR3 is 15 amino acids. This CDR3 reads CASSLTVLGTDTQYF. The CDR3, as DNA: TGTGCCAGCAGCCTCACCGTTTTGGGGACAGATACGCAGTATTTT.

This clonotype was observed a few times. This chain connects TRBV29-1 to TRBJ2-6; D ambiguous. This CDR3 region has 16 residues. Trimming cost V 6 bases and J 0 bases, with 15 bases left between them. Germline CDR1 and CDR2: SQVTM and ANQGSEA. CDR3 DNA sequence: TGCAGCGTCGGCTTATTAAGGACCTCTGGGGCCAACGTCCTGACTTTC. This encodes CSVGLLRTSGANVLTF.

In nucleotides, the CDR3 is TGTGCCAGCAGCCCCTCGGCTCCCTACGAGCAGTACTTC. Its translation: CASSPSAPYEQYF. The gene calls are TRBV6-5 and TRBJ2-7; D unclear. Trimming took off 6 bases at V and 2 bases at J, with 11 bases between the two ends. Germline CDR1 is MNHEY and CDR2 is SVGAGI. There are 13 residues in the CDR3.

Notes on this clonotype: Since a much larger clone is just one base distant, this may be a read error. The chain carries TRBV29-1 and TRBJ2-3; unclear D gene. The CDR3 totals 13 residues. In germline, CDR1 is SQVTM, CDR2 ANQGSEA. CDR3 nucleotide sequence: TGCAGCGTCCGTCTTAAATTCACAGCTACGCAGTATTTT. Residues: CSVRLKFTATQYF.

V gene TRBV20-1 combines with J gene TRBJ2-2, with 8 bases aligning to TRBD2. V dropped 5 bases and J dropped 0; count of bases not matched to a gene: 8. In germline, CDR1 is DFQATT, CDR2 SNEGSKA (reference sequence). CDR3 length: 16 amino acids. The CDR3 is CSASTSGLTNTGELFF. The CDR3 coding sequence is TGCAGTGCTTCTACTAGCGGATTGACGAACACCGGGGAGCTGTTTTTT.

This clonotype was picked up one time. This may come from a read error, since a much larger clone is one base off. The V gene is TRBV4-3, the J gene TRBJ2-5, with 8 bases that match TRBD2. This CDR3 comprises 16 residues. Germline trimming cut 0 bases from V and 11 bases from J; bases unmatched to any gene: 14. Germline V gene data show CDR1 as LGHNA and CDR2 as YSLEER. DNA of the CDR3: TGCGCCAGCAGCCAAGAAGTAAGAGCGGGAGACAATGAGCAGTACTTC. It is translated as CASSQEVRAGDNEQYF.

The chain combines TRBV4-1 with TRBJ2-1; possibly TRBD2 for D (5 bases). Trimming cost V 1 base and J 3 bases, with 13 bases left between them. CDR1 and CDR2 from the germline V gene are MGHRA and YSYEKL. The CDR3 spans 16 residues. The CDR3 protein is CASSQVGVGLYNEQFF. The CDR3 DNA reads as TGCGCCAGCAGCCAAGTCGGAGTCGGACTCTACAATGAGCAGTTCTTC.

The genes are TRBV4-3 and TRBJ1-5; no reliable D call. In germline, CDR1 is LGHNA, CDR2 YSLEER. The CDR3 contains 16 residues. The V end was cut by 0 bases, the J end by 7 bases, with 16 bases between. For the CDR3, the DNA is TGCGCCAGCAGCCAAGATGCGCAGGTGGGAGGGCAGCCCCAGCATTTT. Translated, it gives CASSQDAQVGGQPQHF.

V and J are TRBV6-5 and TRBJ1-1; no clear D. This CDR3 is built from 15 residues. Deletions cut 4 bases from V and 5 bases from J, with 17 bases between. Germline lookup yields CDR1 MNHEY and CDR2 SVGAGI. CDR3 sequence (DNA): TGTGCCAGCAGTTTCGTATTACAGAGAAAAACTGAAGCTTTCTTT. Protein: CASSFVLQRKTEAFF.

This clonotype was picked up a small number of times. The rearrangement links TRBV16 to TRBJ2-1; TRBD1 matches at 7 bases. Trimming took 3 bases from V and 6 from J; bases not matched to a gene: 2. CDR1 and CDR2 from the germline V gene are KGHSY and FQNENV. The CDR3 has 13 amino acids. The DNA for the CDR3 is TGTGCCAGCAGCCACGCAGGGGGCAATGAGCAGTTCTTC. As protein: CASSHAGGNEQFF.

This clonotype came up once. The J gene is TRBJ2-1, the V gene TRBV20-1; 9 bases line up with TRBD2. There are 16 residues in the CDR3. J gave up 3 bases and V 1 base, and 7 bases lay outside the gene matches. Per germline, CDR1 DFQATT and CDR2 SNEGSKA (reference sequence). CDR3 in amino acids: CSARAKWTSVYNEQFF. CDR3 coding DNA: TGCAGTGCTAGAGCGAAGTGGACTAGCGTCTACAATGAGCAGTTCTTC.

The CDR3 here is CASSKKGGHRYNEQYF. DNA for the CDR3: TGTGCCAGCAGCAAAAAGGGGGGGCACAGATACAATGAGCAGTACTTC. This chain links TRBV21-1 with TRBJ2-5; the D call in the table, TRBD1, was not verified against the DNA. TRBV21-1 is described as a pseudogene. This CDR3 spans 16 amino acids.

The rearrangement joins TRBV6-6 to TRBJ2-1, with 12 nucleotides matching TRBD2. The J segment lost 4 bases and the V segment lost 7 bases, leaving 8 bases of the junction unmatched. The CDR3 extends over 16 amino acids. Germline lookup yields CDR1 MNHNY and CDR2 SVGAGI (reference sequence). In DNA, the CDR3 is TGTGCCAGCAATCGACTAGCGGGGGCACCTTACAATGAGCAGTTCTTC. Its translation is CASNRLAGAPYNEQFF.

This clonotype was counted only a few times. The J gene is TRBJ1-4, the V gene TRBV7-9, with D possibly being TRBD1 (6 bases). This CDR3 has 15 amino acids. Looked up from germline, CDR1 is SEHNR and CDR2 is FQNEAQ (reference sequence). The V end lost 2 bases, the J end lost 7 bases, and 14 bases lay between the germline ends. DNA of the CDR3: TGTGCCAGCAGCTTAACAGGGCCGGGAGGTGAAAAACTGTTTTTT. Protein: CASSLTGPGGEKLFF.

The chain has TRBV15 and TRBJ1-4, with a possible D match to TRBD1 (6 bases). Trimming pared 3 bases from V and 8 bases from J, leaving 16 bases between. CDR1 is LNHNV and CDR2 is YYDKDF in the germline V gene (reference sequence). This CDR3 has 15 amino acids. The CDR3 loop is CATSRASGEAEKLFF. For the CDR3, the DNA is TGTGCCACCAGCAGGGCTTCAGGGGAGGCGGAAAAACTGTTTTTT. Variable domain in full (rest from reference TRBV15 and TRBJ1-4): DAMVIQNPRYQVTQFGKPVTLSCSQTLNHNVMYWYQQKSSQAPKLLFHYYDKDFNNEADTPDNFQSRRPNTSFCFLDIRSPGLGDTAMYLCATSRASGEAEKLFFGSGTQLSVL.

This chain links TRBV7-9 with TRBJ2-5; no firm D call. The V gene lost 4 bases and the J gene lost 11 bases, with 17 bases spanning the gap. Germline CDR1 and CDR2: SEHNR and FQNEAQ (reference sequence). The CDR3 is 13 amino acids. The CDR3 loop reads CASSSVAQYEQYF. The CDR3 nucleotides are TGTGCCAGCAGCTCAGTTGCCCAATATGAGCAGTACTTC.

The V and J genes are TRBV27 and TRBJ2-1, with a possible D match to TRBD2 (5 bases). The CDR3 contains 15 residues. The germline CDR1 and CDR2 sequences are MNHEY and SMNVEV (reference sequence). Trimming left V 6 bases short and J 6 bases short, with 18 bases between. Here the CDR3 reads CASRTGFNRGNEQFF. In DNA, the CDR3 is TGTGCCAGCAGGACCGGGTTCAATCGGGGCAATGAGCAGTTCTTC.

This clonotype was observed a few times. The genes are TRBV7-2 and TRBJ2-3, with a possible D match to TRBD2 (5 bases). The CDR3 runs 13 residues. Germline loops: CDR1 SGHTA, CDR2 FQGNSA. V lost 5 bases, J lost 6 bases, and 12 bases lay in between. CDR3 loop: CASSTNRGDTQYF. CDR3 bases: TGTGCCAGCAGCACCAACCGAGGGGATACGCAGTATTTT. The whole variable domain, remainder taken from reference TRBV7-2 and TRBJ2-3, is GAGVSQSPSNKVTEKGKDVELRCDPISGHTALYWYRQSLGQGLEFLIYFQGNSAPDKSGLPSDRFSAERTGGSVSTLTIQRTQQEDSAVYLCASSTNRGDTQYFGPGTRLTVL.

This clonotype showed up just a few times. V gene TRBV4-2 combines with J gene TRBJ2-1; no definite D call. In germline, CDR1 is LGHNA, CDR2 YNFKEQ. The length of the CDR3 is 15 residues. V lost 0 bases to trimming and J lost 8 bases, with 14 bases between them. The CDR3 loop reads CASSQDERPWDEQFF. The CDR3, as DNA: TGTGCCAGCAGCCAAGATGAACGTCCTTGGGATGAGCAGTTCTTC.

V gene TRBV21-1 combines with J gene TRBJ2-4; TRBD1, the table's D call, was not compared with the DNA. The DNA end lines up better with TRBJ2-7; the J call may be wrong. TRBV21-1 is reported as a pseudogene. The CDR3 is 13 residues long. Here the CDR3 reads CASIGDRGAEQYF. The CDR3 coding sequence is TGTGCCAGCATTGGGGACAGGGGTGCCGAGCAGTACTTC.

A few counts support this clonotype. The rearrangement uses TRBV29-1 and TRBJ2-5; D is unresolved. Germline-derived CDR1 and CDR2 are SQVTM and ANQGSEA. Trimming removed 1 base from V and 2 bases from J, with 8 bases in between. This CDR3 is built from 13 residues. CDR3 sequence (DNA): TGCAGCGTTGAAGGGTTGCGGCAAGAGACCCAGTACTTC. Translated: CSVEGLRQETQYF.